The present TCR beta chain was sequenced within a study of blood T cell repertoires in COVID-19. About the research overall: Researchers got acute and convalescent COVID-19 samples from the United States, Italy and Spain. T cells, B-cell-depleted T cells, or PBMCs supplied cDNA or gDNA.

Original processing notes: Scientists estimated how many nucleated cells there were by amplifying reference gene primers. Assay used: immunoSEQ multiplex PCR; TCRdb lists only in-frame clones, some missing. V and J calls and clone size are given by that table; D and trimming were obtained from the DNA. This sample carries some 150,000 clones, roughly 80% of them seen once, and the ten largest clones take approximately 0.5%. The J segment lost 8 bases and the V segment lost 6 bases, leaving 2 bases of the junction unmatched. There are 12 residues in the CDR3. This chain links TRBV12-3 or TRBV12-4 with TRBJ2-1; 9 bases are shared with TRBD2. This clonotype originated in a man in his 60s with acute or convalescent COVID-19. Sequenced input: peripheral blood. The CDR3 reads CASRRTSDEQFF. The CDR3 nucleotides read TGTGCCAGCAGGAGGACTAGCGATGAGCAGTTCTTC.